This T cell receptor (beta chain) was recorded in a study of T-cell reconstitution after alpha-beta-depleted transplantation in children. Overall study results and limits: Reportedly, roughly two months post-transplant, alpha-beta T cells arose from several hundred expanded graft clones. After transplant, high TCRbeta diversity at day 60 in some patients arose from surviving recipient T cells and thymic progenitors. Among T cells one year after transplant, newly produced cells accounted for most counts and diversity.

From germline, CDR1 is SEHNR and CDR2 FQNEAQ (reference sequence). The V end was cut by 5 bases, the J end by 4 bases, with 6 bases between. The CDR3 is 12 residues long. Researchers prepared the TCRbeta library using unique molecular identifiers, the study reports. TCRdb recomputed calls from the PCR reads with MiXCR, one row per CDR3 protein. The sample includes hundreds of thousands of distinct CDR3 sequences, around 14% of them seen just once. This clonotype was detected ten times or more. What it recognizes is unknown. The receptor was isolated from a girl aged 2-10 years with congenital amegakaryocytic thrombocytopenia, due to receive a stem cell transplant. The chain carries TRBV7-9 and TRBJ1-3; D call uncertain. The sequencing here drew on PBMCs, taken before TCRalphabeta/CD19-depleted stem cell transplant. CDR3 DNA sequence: TGTGCCAGCAGCCCTCCCGGAAACACCATATATTTT. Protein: CASSPPGNTIYF.